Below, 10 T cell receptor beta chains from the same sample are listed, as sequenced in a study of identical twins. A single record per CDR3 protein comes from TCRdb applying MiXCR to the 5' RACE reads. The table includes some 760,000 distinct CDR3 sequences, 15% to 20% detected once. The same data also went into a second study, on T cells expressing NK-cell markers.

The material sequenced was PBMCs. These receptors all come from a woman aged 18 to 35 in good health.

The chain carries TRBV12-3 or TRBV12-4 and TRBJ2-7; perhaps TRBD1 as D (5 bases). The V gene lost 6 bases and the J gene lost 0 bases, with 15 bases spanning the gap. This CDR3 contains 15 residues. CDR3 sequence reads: CASSPRQRSSYEQYF. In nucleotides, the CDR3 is TGTGCCAGCAGCCCAAGACAGAGGAGCTCCTACGAGCAGTACTTC.

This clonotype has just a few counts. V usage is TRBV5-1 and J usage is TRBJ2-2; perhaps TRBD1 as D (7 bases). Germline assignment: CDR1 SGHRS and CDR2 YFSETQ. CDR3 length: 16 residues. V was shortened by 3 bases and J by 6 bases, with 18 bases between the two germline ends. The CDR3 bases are TGCGCCAGCAGCTCCGCGGGACAGTCCAGGGCCGGGGAGCTGTTTTTT. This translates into CASSSAGQSRAGELFF.

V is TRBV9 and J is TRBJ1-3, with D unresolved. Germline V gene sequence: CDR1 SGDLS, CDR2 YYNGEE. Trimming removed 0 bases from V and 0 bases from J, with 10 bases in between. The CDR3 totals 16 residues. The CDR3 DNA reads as TGTGCCAGCAGCGTAGGGGCAGCCAGCTCTGGAAACACCATATATTTT. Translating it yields CASSVGAASSGNTIYF.

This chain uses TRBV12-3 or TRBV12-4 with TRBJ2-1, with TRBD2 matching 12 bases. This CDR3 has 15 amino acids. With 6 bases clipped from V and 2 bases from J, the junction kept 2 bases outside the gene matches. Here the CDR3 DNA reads TGTGCCAGCAGGCCTAGCGGGAGGGCCTACAATGAGCAGTTCTTC. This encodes CASRPSGRAYNEQFF.

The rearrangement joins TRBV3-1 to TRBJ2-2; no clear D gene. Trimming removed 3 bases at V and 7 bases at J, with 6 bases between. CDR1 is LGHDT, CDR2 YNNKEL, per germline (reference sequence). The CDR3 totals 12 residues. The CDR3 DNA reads TGTGCCAGCAGCCACAGATTCGGGGAGCTGTTTTTT. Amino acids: CASSHRFGELFF.

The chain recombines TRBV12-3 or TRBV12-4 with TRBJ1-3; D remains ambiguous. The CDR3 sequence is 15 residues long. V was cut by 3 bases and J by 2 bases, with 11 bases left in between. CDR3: CASSFSYGTGNTIYF. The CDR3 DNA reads TGTGCCAGCAGTTTTTCTTATGGGACTGGAAACACCATATATTTT.

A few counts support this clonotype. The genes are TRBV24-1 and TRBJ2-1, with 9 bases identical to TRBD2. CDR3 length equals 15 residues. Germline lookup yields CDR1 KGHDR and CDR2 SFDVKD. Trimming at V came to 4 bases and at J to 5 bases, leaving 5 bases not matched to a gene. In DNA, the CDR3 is TGTGCCACCAGTGAATCTCTAGCGGGACACAATGAGCAGTTCTTC. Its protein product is CATSESLAGHNEQFF.

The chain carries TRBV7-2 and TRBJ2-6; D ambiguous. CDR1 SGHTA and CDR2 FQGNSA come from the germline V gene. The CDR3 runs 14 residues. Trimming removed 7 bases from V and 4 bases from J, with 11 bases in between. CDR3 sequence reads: CASTGFSGANVLTF. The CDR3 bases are TGTGCCAGCACAGGCTTTTCGGGGGCCAACGTCCTGACTTTC.

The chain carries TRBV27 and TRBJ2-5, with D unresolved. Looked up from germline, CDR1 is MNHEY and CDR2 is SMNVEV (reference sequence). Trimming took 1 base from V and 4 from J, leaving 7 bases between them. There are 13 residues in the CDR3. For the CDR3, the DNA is TGTGCCAGCAGTTTATTGTTTCGAGAGACCCAGTACTTC. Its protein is CASSLLFRETQYF.

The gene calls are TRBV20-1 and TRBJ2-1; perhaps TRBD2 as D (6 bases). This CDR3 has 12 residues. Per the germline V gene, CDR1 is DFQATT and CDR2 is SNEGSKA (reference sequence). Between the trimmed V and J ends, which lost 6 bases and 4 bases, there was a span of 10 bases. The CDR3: CSANSGYNEQFF. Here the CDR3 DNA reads TGCAGTGCAAATAGCGGATACAATGAGCAGTTCTTC.